This TCR beta chain was captured by sequencing in a study of blood T cell repertoires in COVID-19. On the study more broadly: The origin of the acute and convalescent COVID-19 samples was the United States, Italy and Spain. From T cells, B-cell-depleted T cells, or PBMCs came the material, which was cDNA or gDNA.

This clone was found once. How the authors handled the data: Reference gene primer amplification gave nucleated cell count estimates. Profiling relied on immunoSEQ multiplex PCR, and the TCRdb table lists in-frame clones only, not all of them. V and J calls and clone size come straight from that table; D and trimming were deduced from the DNA. The sample carries 110,000 or so clones, 81% recorded once. V shed 7 bases and J shed 5 bases, with 15 bases lying between them. The germline CDR1 and CDR2 sequences are SGHRS and YFSETQ. CDR3 length equals 13 residues. The chain joins TRBV5-1 to TRBJ1-1; D gene uncertain. The receptor was isolated from a man aged 45-65 years with acute or convalescent COVID-19. Sequences were obtained from peripheral blood. CDR3 region: CASGLRGGTEAFF. The CDR3 DNA follows: TGCGCCAGCGGGCTCCGGGGAGGGACTGAAGCTTTCTTT.